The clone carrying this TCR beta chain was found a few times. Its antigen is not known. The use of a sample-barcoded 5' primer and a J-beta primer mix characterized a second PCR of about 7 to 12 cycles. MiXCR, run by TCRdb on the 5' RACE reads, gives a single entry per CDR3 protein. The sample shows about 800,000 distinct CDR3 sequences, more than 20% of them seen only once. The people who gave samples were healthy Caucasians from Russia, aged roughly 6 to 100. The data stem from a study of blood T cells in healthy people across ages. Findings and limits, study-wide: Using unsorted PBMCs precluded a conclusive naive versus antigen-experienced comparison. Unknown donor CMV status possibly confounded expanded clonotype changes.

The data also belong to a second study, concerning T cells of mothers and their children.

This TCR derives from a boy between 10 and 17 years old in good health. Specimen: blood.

This chain's CDR3 is CSVVRATFPYEQYF. In nucleotides, the CDR3 is TGCAGCGTTGTCCGAGCGACTTTCCCCTACGAGCAGTACTTC. The chain recombines TRBV29-1 with TRBJ2-7; D is ambiguous. The CDR3 contains 14 residues. V was trimmed by 4 bases and J by 2 bases, leaving 15 bases between them. Germline V lookup: CDR1 SQVTM, CDR2 ANQGSEA.